The present T cell receptor beta chain was sequenced within a study of blood T cell repertoires in COVID-19. Study information: The origin of the acute and convalescent COVID-19 samples was the United States, Italy and Spain. The cDNA or gDNA used as material had been derived from T cells, B-cell-depleted T cells, or PBMCs.

Authors' processing steps: Amplification of reference gene primers provided the estimated nucleated cell counts. Sequencing used immunoSEQ multiplex PCR; TCRdb keeps in-frame clones, though not all of them. D and trimming come from the DNA, and the V and J calls and clone size come from that table. The data contain around 260,000 clones, roughly 86% of them seen just once; the ten biggest clones take up 0.7%. There are 18 residues in the CDR3. Looked up from germline, CDR1 is LGHNA and CDR2 is YSLEER. V trimming: 4 bases; J trimming: 0 bases; junction bases outside the gene matches: 9. Sequencing was performed on peripheral blood. This clonotype originated in a human donor in a cohort sampled during active COVID-19. The genes are TRBV4-3 and TRBJ1-6; 7 nucleotides align to TRBD1. The CDR3 DNA reads as TGCGCCAGCAGCCGACAGACGGACAGGAACTCCTATAATTCACCCCTCCACTTT. This gives the protein CASSRQTDRNSYNSPLHF.